This entry concerns a single T cell receptor (beta chain). Its antigen is unknown. This entry is derived from a study of long-term antiretroviral therapy in people with HIV. The CDR3 has 13 residues. V lost 3 bases to trimming and J lost 5 bases, with 11 bases between them. Germline-derived CDR1 and CDR2 are SGDLS and YYNGEE. Broader study findings: Dominating the repertoire at all time points were the clones that expanded before ART.

Samples were assayed with immunoSEQ v3.0 at survey level. The sequencing target was roughly 35,000-50,000 T-cell genomes per sample. This table comes from immunoSEQ multiplex PCR, and its TCRdb copy is limited to in-frame clones, with some not included. The sample yields 25,000 to 30,000 clones, 80% to 85% seen once. The sample here was unsorted PBMCs, taken 2.8 years after starting antiretroviral therapy. The chain uses TRBV9 and TRBJ1-2; D unclear. The sequence was obtained from a man aged 25 to 40 with HIV. The CDR3 DNA reads as TGTGCCAGCAGCGCCCACATGGGATATGGCTACACCTTC. Translation gives CASSAHMGYGYTF.